This T cell receptor beta chain was observed in a study of T-cell memory formation after mild COVID-19. Study information: The TCR clusters were mostly specific to one donor.

The CDR3 runs 14 residues. Germline trimming cut 6 bases from V and 0 bases from J; bases unmatched to any gene: 4. This clonotype appeared many times. It was 5'RACE with constant-segment primers that produced the TCR alpha and TCR beta cDNA libraries, which carried sample barcodes and UMIs. Using its own MiXCR run on the 5' RACE reads, TCRdb lists one record per CDR3 protein. This table holds about 560,000 distinct CDR3 sequences, 20% to 25% found once. The receptor comes from an adult woman who had mild COVID-19 (a few samples of this study predate the infection). Cell type and time point are not known. V gene TRBV12-3 or TRBV12-4 combines with J gene TRBJ1-1; the match to TRBD1 covers 7 bases. Source material: PBMCs or a T cell subset sorted from them (not recorded which). The CDR3 loop reads CASSFGQVNTEAFF. The CDR3 region has the DNA TGTGCCAGCAGCTTCGGACAGGTGAACACTGAAGCTTTCTTT.